This TCR beta chain was retrieved from a study of molecular identifiers for immune sequencing clone quantification. This CDR3 has 13 amino acids. V lost 6 bases to trimming and J lost 1 base; unmatched junction nucleotides: 5. Germline CDR1 and CDR2: SQVTM and ANQGSEA. This clonotype has at least ten counts. Methods described previously, with TCR primers listed, were used for bulk TCR libraries. From the PCR reads, TCRdb called clonotypes with MiXCR, one entry per CDR3 protein. Among 65,000 to 70,000 distinct CDR3 sequences, around 18% were seen once, and the ten largest hold 1.5%. The sequenced sample was naive CD8+ T cells from blood, with Jurkat cell RNA spiked in. Subset specified: FACS-sorted CD8+CD4-CCR7+CD45RA+ naive T cells. This receptor was identified in a human donor in good health. Some libraries in this study had Jurkat cell RNA spiked in. The chain is built from TRBV29-1 and TRBJ1-2; 7 bases align to TRBD1. The CDR3 sequence is CSVGTANNYGYTF. The DNA for the CDR3 is TGCAGCGTGGGGACAGCAAATAACTATGGCTACACCTTC.